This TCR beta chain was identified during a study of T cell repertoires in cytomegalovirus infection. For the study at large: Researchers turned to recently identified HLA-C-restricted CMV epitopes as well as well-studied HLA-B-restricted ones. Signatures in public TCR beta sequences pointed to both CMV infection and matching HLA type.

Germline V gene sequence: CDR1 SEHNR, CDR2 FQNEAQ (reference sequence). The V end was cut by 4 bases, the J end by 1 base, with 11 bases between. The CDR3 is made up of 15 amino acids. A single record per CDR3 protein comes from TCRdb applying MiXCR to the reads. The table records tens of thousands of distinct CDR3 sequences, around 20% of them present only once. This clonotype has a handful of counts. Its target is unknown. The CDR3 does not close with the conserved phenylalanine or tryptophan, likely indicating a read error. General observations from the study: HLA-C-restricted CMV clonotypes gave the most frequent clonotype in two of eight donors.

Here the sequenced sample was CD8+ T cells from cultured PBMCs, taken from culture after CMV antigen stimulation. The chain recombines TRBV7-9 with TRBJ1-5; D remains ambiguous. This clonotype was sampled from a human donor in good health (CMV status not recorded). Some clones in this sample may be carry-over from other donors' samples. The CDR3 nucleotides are TGTGCCAGCAGCTCAGAGGGCCGGAGCAATCAGCCCCAGCATTCT. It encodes CASSSEGRSNQPQHS.